The clone carrying this T cell receptor beta chain was seen more than once but under ten times. As yet, its antigen is unknown. These data come from a study of cytomegalovirus exposure and HLA in healthy donors. Study-wide points: Available immune exposure information was restricted to CMV serostatus only. A later analysis found TCR association rates differed by HLA locus, highest for DRB1 and lowest for HLA-C.

PCR involved 60 Vbeta and 13 Jbeta primers. Clones were read by immunoSEQ multiplex PCR, and TCRdb kept only the in-frame ones, dropping some. The sample lists 150,000 or so clones, 80% occurring once. Healthy individuals who donated bone marrow served as the donors. V gave up 1 base and J gave up 8 bases, with 11 bases separating them. CDR3 size: 14 residues. CDR1 is SGHAT, CDR2 FQNNGV, per germline. This chain joins TRBV11-2 and TRBJ1-4; D gene uncertain. The sequence was obtained from a man aged 25-45 years in good health and CMV-seropositive. Sequences were obtained from PBMCs. The CDR3 loop reads CASSLGGLSEKLFF. CDR3 sequence (DNA): TGTGCCAGCAGCTTAGGCGGCCTCAGCGAAAAACTGTTTTTT.